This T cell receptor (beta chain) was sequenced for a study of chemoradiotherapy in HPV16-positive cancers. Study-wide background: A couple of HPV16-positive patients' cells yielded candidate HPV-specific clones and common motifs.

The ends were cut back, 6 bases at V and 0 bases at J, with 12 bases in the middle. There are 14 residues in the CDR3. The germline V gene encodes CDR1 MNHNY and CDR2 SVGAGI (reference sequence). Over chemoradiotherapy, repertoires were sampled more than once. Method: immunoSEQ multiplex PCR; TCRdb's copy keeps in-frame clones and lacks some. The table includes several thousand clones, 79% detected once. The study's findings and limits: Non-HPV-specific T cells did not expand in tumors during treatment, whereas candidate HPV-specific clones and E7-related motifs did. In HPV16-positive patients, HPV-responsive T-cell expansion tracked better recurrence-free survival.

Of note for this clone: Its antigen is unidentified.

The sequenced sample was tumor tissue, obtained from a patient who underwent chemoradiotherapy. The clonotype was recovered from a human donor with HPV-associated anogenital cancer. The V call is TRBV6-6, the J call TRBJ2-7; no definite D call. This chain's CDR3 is CASSPPTASYEQYF. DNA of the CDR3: TGTGCCAGCAGCCCACCAACGGCCTCCTACGAGCAGTACTTC.